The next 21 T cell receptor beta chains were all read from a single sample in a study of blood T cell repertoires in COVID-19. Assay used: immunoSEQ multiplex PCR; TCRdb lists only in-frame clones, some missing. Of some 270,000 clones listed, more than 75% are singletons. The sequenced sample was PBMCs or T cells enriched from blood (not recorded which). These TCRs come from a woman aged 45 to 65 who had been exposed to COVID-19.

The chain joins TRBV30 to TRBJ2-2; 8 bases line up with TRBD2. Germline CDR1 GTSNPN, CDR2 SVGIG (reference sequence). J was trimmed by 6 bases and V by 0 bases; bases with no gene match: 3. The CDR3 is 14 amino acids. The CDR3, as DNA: TGTGCCTGGAGTGTACGGGGGGGTGCCGGGGAGCTGTTTTTT. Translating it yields CAWSVRGGAGELFF.

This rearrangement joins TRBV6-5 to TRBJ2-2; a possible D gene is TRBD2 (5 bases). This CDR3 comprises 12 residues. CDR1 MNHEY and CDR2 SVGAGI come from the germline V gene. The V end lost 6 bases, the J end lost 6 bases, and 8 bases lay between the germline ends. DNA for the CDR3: TGTGCCAGCAGCCCGGGGTCCGGGGAGCTGTTTTTT. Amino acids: CASSPGSGELFF.

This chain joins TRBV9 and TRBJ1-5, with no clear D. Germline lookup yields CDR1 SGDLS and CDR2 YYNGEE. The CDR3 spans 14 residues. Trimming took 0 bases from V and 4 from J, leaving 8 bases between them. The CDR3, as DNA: TGTGCCAGCAGCGTAGGTTCTGCGAATCAGCCCCAGCATTTT. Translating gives CASSVGSANQPQHF.

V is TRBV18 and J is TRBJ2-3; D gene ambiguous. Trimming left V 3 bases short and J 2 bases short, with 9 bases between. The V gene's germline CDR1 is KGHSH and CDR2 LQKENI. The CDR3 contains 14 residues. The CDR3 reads CASSPVGLTDTQYF. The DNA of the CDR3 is TGTGCCAGCTCACCCGTGGGCCTCACAGATACGCAGTATTTT.

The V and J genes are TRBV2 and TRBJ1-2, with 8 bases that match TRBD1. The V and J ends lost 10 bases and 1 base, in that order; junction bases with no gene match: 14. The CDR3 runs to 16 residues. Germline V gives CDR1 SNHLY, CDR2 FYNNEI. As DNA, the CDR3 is TGTGCCACTCTTGAACTAGGACAGGGTTTTAACTATGGCTACACCTTC. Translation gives CATLELGQGFNYGYTF.

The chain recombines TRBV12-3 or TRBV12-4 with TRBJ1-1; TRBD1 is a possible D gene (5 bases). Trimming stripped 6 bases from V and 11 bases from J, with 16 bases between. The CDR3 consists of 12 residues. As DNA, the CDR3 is TGTGCCAGCAGCCTCGGGGGTCGCCGGGCTTTCTTT. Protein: CASSLGGRRAFF.

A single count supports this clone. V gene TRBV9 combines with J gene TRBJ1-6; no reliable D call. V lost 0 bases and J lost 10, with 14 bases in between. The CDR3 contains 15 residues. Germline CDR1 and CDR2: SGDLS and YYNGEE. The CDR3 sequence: CASSVGSGPGSPLHF. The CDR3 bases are TGTGCCAGCAGCGTAGGCTCAGGTCCGGGGTCACCCCTCCACTTT.

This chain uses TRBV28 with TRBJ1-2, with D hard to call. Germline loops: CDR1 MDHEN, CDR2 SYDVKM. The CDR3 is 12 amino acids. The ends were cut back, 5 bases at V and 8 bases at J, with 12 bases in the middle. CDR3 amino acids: CASSTSDWGYTF. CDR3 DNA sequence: TGTGCCAGCAGTACAAGCGATTGGGGCTACACCTTC.

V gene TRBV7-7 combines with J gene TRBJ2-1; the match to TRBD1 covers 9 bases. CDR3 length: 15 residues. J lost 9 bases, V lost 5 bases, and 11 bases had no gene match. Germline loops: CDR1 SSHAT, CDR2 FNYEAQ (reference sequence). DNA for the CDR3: TGTGCCAGCAGCCCTCCCGGGACAGGGTCTGGTGAGCAGTTCTTC. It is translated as CASSPPGTGSGEQFF.

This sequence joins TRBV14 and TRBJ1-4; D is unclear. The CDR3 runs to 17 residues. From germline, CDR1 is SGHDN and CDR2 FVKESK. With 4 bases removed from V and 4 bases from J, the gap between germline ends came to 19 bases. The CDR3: CASSLLGGGSRNEKLFF. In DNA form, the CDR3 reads TGTGCCAGCAGCCTACTAGGTGGAGGGAGCCGTAATGAAAAACTGTTTTTT.

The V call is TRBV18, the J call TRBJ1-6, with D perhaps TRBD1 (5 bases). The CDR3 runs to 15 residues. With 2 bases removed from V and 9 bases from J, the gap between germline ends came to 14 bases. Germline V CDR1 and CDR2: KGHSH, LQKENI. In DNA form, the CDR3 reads TGTGCCAGCTCACCAGGCAGGGCTCAGGGTTCACCCCTCCACTTT. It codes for CASSPGRAQGSPLHF.

CDR3 amino acids: CASSFGAEDHGYTF. Here the CDR3 DNA reads TGTGCCAGCAGTTTTGGGGCGGAAGACCATGGCTACACCTTC. The genes are TRBV28 and TRBJ1-2; the D gene is possibly TRBD1 (5 bases). There are 14 residues in the CDR3. The V end was cut by 3 bases, the J end by 6 bases, with 14 bases between. From germline, CDR1 is MDHEN and CDR2 SYDVKM.

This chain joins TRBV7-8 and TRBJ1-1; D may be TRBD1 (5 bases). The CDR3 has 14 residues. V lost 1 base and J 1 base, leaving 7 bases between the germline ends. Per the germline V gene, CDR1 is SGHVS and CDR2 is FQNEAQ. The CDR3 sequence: CASSLVGENTEAFF. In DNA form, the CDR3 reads TGTGCCAGCAGCTTAGTAGGGGAGAACACTGAAGCTTTCTTT. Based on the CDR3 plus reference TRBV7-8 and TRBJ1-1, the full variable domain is GAGVSQSPRYKVAKRGQDVALRCDPISGHVSLFWYQQALGQGPEFLTYFQNEAQLDKSGLPSDRFFAERPEGSVSTLKIQRTQQEDSAVYLCASSLVGENTEAFFGQGTRLTVV.

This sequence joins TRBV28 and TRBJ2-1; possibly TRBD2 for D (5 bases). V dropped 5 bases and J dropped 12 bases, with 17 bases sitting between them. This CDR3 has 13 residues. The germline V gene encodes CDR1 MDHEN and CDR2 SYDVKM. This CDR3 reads CASSPPLPRGQFF. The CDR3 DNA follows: TGTGCCAGCAGTCCACCCCTCCCCCGGGGGCAGTTCTTC. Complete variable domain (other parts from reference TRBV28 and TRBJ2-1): DVKVTQSSRYLVKRTGEKVFLECVQDMDHENMFWYRQDPGLGLRLIYFSYDVKMKEKGDIPEGYSVSREKKERFSLILESASTNQTSMYLCASSPPLPRGQFFGPGTRLTVL.

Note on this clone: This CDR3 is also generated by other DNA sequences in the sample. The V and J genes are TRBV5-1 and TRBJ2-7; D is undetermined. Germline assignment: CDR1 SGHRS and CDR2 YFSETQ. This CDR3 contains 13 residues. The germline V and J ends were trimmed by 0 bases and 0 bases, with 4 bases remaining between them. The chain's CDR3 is CASSLGSSYEQYF. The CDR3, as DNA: TGCGCCAGCAGCTTGGGCAGCTCCTACGAGCAGTACTTC.

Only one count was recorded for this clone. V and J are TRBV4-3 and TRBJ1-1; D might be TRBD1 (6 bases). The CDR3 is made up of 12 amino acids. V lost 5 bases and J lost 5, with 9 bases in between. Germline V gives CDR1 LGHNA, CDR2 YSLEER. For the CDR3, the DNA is TGCGCCAGCAGCGCGCAGGGGACTGAAGCTTTCTTT. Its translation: CASSAQGTEAFF.

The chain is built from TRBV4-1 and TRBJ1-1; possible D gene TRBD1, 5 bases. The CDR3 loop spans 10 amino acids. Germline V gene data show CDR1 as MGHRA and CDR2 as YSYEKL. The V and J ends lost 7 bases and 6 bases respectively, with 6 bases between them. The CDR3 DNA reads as TGCGCCAGCAAGGGGCCTGAAGCTTTCTTT. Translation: CASKGPEAFF.

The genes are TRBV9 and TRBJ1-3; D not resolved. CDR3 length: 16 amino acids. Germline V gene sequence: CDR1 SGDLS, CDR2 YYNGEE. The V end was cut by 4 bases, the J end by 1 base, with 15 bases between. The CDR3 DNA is TGTGCCAGCAGCCAAGAGTTGACATCTTCTGGAAACACCATATATTTT. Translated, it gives CASSQELTSSGNTIYF.

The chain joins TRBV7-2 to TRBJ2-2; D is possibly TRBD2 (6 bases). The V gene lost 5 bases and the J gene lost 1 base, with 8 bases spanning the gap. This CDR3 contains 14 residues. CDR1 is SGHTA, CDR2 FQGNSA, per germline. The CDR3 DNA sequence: TGTGCCAGCAGCGCCGGGGGGAACACCGGGGAGCTGTTTTTT. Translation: CASSAGGNTGELFF. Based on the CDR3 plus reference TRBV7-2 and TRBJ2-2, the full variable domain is GAGVSQSPSNKVTEKGKDVELRCDPISGHTALYWYRQSLGQGLEFLIYFQGNSAPDKSGLPSDRFSAERTGGSVSTLTIQRTQQEDSAVYLCASSAGGNTGELFFGEGSRLTVL.

The CDR3 DNA follows: TGTGCCAGCAGCAAACGGGGGGCAGGGAATACTCAAGCTTTCTTT. It codes for CASSKRGAGNTQAFF. The gene calls are TRBV9 and TRBJ1-1; D is possibly TRBD1 (6 bases). There are 15 residues in the CDR3. Germline lookup yields CDR1 SGDLS and CDR2 YYNGEE. Deletions cut 4 bases from V and 9 bases from J, with 22 bases between.

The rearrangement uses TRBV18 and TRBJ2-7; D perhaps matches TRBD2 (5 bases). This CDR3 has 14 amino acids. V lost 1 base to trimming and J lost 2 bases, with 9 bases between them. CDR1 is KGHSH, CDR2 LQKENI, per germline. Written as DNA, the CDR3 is TGTGCCAGCTCACCACTTCGAGGGACCTACGAGCAGTACTTC. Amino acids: CASSPLRGTYEQYF.